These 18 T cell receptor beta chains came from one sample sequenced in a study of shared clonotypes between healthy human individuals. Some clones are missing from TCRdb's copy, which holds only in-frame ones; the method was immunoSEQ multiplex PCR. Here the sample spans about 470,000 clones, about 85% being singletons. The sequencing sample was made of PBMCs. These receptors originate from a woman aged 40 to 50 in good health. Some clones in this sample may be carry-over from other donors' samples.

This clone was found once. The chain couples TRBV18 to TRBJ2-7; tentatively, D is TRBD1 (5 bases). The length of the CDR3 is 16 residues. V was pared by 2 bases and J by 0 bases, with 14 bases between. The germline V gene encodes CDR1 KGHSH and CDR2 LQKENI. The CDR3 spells CASSPTGPGASYEQYF. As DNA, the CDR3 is TGTGCCAGCTCACCAACAGGACCGGGCGCCTCCTACGAGCAGTACTTC.

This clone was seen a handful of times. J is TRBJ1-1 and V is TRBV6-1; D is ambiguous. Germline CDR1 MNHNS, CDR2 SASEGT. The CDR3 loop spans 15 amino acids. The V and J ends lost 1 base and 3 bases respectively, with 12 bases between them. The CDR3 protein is CASSEDYQADTEAFF. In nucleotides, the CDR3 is TGTGCCAGCAGTGAAGATTACCAGGCAGACACTGAAGCTTTCTTT.

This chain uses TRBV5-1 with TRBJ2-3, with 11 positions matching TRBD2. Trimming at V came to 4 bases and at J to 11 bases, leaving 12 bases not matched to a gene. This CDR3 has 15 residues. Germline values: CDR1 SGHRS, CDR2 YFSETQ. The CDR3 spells CASSVGNAGLAGQYF. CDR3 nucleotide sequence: TGCGCCAGCAGCGTAGGGAACGCCGGACTAGCGGGGCAGTATTTT.

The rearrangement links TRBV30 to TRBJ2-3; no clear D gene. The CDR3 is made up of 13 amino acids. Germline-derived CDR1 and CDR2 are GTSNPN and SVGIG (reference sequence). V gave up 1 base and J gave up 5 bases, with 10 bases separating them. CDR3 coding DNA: TGTGCCTGGAGTGAGCACAACAGAGATACGCAGTATTTT. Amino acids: CAWSEHNRDTQYF.

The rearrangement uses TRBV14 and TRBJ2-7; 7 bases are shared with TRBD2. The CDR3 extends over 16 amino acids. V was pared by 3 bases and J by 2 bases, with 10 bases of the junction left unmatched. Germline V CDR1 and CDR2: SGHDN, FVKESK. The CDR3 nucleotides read TGTGCCAGCAGCCAGACCGGGCGGGAGACGCCCTACGAGCAGTACTTC. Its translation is CASSQTGRETPYEQYF.

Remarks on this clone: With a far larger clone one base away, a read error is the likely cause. The CDR3 reads CATSRPEEGNYGHTF. CDR3 nucleotides: TGTGCCACCAGCAGACCCGAGGAGGGAAACTATGGCCACACCTTC. The chain has TRBV15 and TRBJ1-2; D not certain. The CDR3 runs 15 residues. Germline CDR1 is LNHNV and CDR2 is YYDKDF (reference sequence).

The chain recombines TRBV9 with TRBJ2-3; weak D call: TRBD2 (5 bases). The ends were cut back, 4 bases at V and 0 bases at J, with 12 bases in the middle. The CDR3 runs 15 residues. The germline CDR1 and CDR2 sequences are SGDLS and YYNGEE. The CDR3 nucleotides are TGTGCCAGCAGCCGTGCCGGGGTTAGCACAGATACGCAGTATTTT. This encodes CASSRAGVSTDTQYF.

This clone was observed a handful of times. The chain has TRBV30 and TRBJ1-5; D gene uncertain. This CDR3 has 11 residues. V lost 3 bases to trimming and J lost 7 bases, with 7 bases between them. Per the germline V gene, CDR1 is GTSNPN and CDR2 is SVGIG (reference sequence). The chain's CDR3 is CAWRRWQPQHF. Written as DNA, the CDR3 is TGTGCCTGGAGGCGATGGCAGCCCCAGCATTTT.

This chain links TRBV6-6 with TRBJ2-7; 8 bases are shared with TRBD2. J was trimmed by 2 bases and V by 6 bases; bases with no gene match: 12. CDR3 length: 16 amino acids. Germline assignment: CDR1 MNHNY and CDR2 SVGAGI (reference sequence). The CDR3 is CASSSGWIGRAYEQYF. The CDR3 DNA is TGTGCCAGCAGCTCCGGGTGGATCGGGAGGGCCTACGAGCAGTACTTC.

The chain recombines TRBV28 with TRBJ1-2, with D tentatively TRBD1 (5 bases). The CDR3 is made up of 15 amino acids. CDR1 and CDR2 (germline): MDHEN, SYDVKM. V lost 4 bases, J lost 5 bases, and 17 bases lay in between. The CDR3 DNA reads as TGTGCCAGCAGTTCCCCCTTCTCAGGGAGGTATGGCTACACCTTC. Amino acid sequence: CASSSPFSGRYGYTF.

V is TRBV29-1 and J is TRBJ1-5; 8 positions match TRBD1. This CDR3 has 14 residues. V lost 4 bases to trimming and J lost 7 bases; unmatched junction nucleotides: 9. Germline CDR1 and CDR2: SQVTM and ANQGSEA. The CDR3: CSVAITGGKQPQHF. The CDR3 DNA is TGCAGCGTTGCAATTACAGGGGGTAAGCAGCCCCAGCATTTT. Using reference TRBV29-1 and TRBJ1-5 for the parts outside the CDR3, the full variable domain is SAVISQKPSRDICQRGTSLTIQCQVDSQVTMMFWYRQQPGQSLTLIATANQGSEATYESGFVIDKFPISRPNLTFSTLTVSNMSPEDSSIYLCSVAITGGKQPQHFGDGTRLSIL.

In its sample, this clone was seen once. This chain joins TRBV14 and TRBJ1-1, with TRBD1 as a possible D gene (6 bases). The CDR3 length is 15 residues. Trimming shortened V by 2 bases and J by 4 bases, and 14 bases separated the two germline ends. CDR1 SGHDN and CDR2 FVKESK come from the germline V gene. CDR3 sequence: CASSQNYRAGTEAFF. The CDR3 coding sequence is TGTGCCAGCAGCCAAAACTACAGGGCTGGCACTGAAGCTTTCTTT. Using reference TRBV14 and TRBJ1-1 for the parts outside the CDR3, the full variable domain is EAGVTQFPSHSVIEKGQTVTLRCDPISGHDNLYWYRRVMGKEIKFLLHFVKESKQDESGMPNNRFLAERTGGTYSTLKVQPAELEDSGVYFCASSQNYRAGTEAFFGQGTRLTVV.

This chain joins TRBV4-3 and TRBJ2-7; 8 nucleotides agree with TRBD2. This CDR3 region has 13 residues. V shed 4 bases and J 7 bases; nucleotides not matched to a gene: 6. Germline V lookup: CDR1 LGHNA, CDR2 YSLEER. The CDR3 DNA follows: TGCGCCAGCAGCCGGGCGGGAGGAGGGGAGCAGTACTTC. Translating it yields CASSRAGGGEQYF.

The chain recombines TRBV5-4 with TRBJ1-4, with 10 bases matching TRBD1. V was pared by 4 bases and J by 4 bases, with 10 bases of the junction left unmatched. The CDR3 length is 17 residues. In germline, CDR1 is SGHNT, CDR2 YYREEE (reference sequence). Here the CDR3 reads CASSRGTGEAGNEKLFF. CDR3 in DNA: TGTGCCAGCAGCCGAGGGACAGGGGAAGCTGGTAATGAAAAACTGTTTTTT. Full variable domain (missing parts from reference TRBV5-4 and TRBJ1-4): ETGVTQSPTHLIKTRGQQVTLRCSSQSGHNTVSWYQQALGQGPQFIFQYYREEENGRGNFPPRFSGLQFPNYSSELNVNALELDDSALYLCASSRGTGEAGNEKLFFGSGTQLSVL.

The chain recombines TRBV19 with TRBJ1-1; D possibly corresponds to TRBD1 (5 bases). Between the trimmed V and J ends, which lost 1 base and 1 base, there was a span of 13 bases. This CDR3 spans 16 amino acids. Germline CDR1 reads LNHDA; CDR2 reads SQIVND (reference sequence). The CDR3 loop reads CASSIVRAGWNTEAFF. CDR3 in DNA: TGTGCCAGTAGTATAGTGCGGGCAGGGTGGAACACTGAAGCTTTCTTT.

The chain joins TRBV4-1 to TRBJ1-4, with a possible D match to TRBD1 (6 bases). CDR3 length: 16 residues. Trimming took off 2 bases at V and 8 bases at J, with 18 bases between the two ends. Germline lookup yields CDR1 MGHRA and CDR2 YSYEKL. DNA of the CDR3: TGCGCCAGCAGCCAAAGAGAGCGGGGGCTCGGGGAAAAACTGTTTTTT. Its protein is CASSQRERGLGEKLFF.

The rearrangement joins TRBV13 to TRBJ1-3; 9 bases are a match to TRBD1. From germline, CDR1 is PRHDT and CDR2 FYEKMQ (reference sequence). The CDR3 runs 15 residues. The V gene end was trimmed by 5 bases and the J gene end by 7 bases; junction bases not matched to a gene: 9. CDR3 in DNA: TGTGCCAGCAGCCCACCGGGACAGGGTCCCAACACCATATATTTT. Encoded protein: CASSPPGQGPNTIYF.

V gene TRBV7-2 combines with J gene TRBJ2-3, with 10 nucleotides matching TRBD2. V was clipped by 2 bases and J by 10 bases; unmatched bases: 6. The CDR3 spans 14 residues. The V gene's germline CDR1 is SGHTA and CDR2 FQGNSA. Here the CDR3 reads CASSLPGTSVAQYF. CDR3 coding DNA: TGTGCCAGCAGCTTACCCGGGACTAGCGTCGCGCAGTATTTT.